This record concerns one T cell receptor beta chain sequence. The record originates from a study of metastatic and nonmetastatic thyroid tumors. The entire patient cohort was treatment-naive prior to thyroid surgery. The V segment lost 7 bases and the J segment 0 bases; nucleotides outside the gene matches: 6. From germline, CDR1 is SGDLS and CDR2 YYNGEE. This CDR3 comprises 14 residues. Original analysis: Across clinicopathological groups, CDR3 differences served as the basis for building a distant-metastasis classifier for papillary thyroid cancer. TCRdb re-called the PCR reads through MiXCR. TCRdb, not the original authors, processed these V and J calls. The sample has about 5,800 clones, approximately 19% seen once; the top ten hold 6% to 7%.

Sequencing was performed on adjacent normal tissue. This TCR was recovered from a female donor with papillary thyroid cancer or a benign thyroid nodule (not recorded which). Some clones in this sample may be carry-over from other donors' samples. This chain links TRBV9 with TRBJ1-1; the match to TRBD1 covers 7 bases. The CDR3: CASGSGQLNTEAFF. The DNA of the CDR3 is TGTGCCAGCGGGTCGGGACAGTTGAACACTGAAGCTTTCTTT.